This T cell receptor beta chain was sequenced for a study of immune cell composition in non-small cell lung cancer. Whole-study findings and limits: Squamous lung tumours showed higher top 10 clone scores and clonality than adenocarcinomas.

This CDR3 has 14 residues. From germline, CDR1 is MGHDK and CDR2 SYGVNS. Sequencing was performed with immunoSEQ multiplex PCR; in TCRdb, only in-frame clones are kept and a portion is missing. This table holds about 5,600 clones, about two thirds found once. As for this clone: Antigen specificity is unknown. One end of the junction fails to match germline, which may point to a read error.

The chain employs TRBV25-1 and TRBJ2-7, with 13 bases that match TRBD2. The sample comprised lung tumor tissue. The TCR sequence derives from a human donor with non-small cell lung cancer. CDR3 coding DNA: TGTGCCGGCCGGACTAGCGGGAGCCCTTCTCCCCCCTGCTTC. Protein product: CAGRTSGSPSPPCF.